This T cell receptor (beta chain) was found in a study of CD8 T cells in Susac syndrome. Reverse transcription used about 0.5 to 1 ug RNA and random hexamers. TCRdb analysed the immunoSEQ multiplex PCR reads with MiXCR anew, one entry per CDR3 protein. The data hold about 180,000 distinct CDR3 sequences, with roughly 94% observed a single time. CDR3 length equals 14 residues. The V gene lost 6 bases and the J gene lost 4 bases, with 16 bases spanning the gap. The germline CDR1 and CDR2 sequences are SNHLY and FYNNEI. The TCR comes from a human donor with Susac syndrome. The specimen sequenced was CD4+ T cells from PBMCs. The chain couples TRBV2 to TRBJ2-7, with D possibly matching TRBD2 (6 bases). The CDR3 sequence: CASSAGTDPYEQYF. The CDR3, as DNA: TGTGCCAGCAGCGCCGGGACTGACCCTTACGAGCAGTACTTC. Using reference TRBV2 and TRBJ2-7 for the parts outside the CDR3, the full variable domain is EPEVTQTPSHQVTQMGQEVILRCVPISNHLYFYWYRQILGQKVEFLVSFYNNEISEKSEIFDDQFSVERPDGSNFTLKIRSTKLEDSAMYFCASSAGTDPYEQYFGPGTRLTVT.